Listed here is a single TCR beta chain. The data are from a study of CD8 T cells in Susac syndrome. TCR beta from blood CD8+ and CD4+ T cells was sequenced. Control patients had untreated stable or active relapsing-remitting multiple sclerosis by revised McDonald criteria. CDR3 length: 16 residues. Germline loops: CDR1 SGDLS, CDR2 YYNGEE. Trimming removed 0 bases at V and 2 bases at J, with 14 bases between. Reverse transcription of roughly 0.45 to 1 ug RNA was carried out with random hexamers. The TCR beta CDR3 was amplified by immunoSEQ multiplex PCR across 54 Vbeta, 13 Jbeta. MiXCR, run by TCRdb on the immunoSEQ multiplex PCR reads, gives a single entry per CDR3 protein. The table includes approximately 200,000 distinct CDR3 sequences, roughly 94% detected once.

The receptor comes from a human donor with multiple sclerosis. The sample consisted of CD4+ T cells from PBMCs. V is TRBV9 and J is TRBJ2-5; tentatively, D is TRBD2 (6 bases). The CDR3 spells CASSVGGVGGQETQYF. The CDR3 DNA sequence: TGTGCCAGCAGCGTAGGCGGGGTCGGGGGACAAGAGACCCAGTACTTC.